This T cell receptor (beta chain) derives from a study of shared clonotypes between healthy human individuals. When replicate PCRs were run on sorted subsets, they used 200 to 250 ng DNA, approximately 33,000 T cell genomes. Here immunoSEQ multiplex PCR was the method, and the copy in TCRdb shows in-frame clones only, minus some. The sample records 1.6 million or so clones, around 98.5% being singletons. The CDR3 is 18 residues long. Per the germline V gene, CDR1 is KGHSH and CDR2 is LQKENI. V was clipped by 3 bases and J by 2 bases; unmatched bases: 11. This sequence joins TRBV18 and TRBJ1-3; 9 nucleotides match TRBD1. The origin of this receptor is a man younger than 45 in good health. Sequencing input: naive CD4+ T cells sorted from blood. The subset was: CD45RA+ positively selected. The chain's CDR3 is CASSPRRDRAKTGNTIYF. The CDR3 region has the DNA TGTGCCAGCTCACCCCGCCGGGACAGGGCAAAAACTGGAAACACCATATATTTT.